This T cell receptor beta chain stems from a study of shared clonotypes between healthy human individuals. Profiled with immunoSEQ multiplex PCR; TCRdb holds only in-frame clones, not every one. This sample has a few million clones, with around 90% found just once. Germline V gene sequence: CDR1 LNHDA, CDR2 SQIVND (reference sequence). The CDR3 has 15 amino acids. Trimming removed 4 bases from V and 2 bases from J; junction bases left unmatched: 8. The investigators split CD4+ cells into a CD45RA+ naive subset and a CD45RA-negative memory subset. This sequence joins TRBV19 and TRBJ2-7, with TRBD1 matching over 7 bases. This receptor was obtained from a man younger than 30 in good health. Some clones in this sample may be carry-over from other donors' samples. The sequenced material came from naive CD4+ T cells from PBMCs. Subset indicated: CD45RA+ positively selected. Written as DNA, the CDR3 is TGTGCCAGTAGTAGTCCCGGGACAGCGACCTACGAGCAGTACTTC. Translation: CASSSPGTATYEQYF.